The text below deals with one T cell receptor (beta chain). Its antigen is not identified. This sample was included in a study of cytomegalovirus exposure and HLA in healthy donors. At the level of the study: About 80 million unique TCRs from HLA-typed donors were held in an early data release. Whole-study results and caveats: A previous analysis found most TCR beta V segments productive roughly 90% or roughly 30% of the time.

There are 14 residues in the CDR3. Deletions cut 2 bases from V and 8 bases from J, with 13 bases between. From germline, CDR1 is SGDLS and CDR2 YYNGEE. PCR involved 60 Vbeta and 13 Jbeta primers. Assay used: immunoSEQ multiplex PCR; TCRdb lists only in-frame clones, some missing. This sample contains some 84,000 clones. The receptor comes from a man aged 50 to 59 in good health and CMV-seronegative. Sequenced sample: PBMCs. This rearrangement joins TRBV9 to TRBJ2-2, with a weak D call TRBD2 (5 bases). The CDR3 DNA follows: TGTGCCAGCAGCGTCCCCTCCGGCGGGGGGGAGCTGTTTTTT. Translated: CASSVPSGGGELFF.